This entry lists 4 T cell receptor beta chains sequenced from one sample in a study of T cell responses to AZD1222 COVID-19 vaccine. The protocol was immunoSEQ multiplex PCR, while the TCRdb copy is restricted to in-frame clones and leaves out a portion. The table records about 94,000 clones, about 85% of them present only once. Sample: peripheral blood, taken 28 days after the second AZD1222 dose. These TCRs come from an adult who received the AZD1222 COVID-19 vaccine.

The gene calls are TRBV5-6 and TRBJ2-7; 7 nucleotides align to TRBD2. CDR1 is SGHDT, CDR2 YYEEEE, per germline. Unmatched junction bases numbered 5, after V lost 3 bases and J lost 2 bases. The CDR3 contains 14 residues. This CDR3 reads CASSSGLGAYEQYF. CDR3 DNA sequence: TGTGCCAGCAGCTCAGGACTAGGGGCCTACGAGCAGTACTTC.

This rearrangement joins TRBV7-2 to TRBJ1-2, with D possibly TRBD1 on 6 matching bases. CDR1 is SGHTA, CDR2 FQGNSA, per germline. This CDR3 comprises 16 residues. V lost 7 bases, J lost 8 bases, and 26 bases lay in between. The CDR3 bases are TGTGCCAGCACCCAAATGGGGGCGACCGCCGTGGAGGGCTACACCTTC. Translation gives CASTQMGATAVEGYTF. Together with reference TRBV7-2 and TRBJ1-2, the CDR3 gives the full variable domain: GAGVSQSPSNKVTEKGKDVELRCDPISGHTALYWYRQSLGQGLEFLIYFQGNSAPDKSGLPSDRFSAERTGGSVSTLTIQRTQQEDSAVYLCASTQMGATAVEGYTFGSGTRLTVV.

The chain employs TRBV4-1 and TRBJ2-1; no definite D call. CDR3 length: 14 amino acids. Germline loops: CDR1 MGHRA, CDR2 YSYEKL. The V gene lost 4 bases and the J gene lost 3 bases, with 10 bases spanning the gap. CDR3 nucleotides: TGCGCCAGCAGCCCCAGCCCAGTCTACAATGAGCAGTTCTTC. Its protein is CASSPSPVYNEQFF.

The rearrangement links TRBV7-2 to TRBJ2-2, with 12 nucleotides matching TRBD2. With V trimmed by 4 bases and J by 7 bases, 7 bases remained unmatched. Germline V CDR1 and CDR2: SGHTA, FQGNSA. The CDR3 covers 16 residues. Here the CDR3 DNA reads TGTGCCAGCAGCTCTCGTGGACTAGCGGGAATCGGGGAGCTGTTTTTT. Protein sequence: CASSSRGLAGIGELFF.